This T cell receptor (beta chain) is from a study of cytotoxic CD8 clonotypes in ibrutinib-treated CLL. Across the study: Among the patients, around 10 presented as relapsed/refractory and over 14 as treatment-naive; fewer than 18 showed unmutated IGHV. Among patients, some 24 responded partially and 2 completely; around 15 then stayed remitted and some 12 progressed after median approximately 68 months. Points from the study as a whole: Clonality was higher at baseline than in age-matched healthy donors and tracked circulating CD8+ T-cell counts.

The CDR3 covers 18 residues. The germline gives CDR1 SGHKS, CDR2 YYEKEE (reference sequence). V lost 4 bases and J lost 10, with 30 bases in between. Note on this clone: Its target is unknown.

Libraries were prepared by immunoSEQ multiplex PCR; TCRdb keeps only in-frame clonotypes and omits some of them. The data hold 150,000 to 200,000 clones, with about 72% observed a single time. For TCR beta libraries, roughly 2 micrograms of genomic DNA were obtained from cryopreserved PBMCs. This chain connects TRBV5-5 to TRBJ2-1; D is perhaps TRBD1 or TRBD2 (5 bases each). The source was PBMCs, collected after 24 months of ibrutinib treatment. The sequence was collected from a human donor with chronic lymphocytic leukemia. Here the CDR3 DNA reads TGTGCCAGCAGCGTCCGGGACCAAGGGTTTCGGGTTAGGCGAGAGCAGTTCTTC. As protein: CASSVRDQGFRVRREQFF.